A single TCR beta chain is shown here with its context. The study drew participants aged about 18 to 89 years from 20 to 30 US areas. Individuals in the exposed group had encountered a COVID-19 case within 2 weeks preceding study entry. Per the original data handling: Amplification from reference gene primers served as the basis for estimated nucleated cell counts. Here immunoSEQ multiplex PCR was the method, and the copy in TCRdb shows in-frame clones only, minus some. V and J calls and clone size come straight from that table; D and trimming were deduced from the DNA. This table has around 140,000 clones, around 90% appearing once. The data were taken from a study of blood T cell repertoires in COVID-19. Whole-study context: T cells, B-cell-depleted T cells, or PBMCs provided the cDNA or gDNA that served as material.

The trim removed 4 bases at V and 10 bases at J, leaving 12 bases unmatched. The CDR3 extends over 14 amino acids. Per germline, CDR1 MNHEY and CDR2 SVGAGI. The receptor was isolated from a woman aged 40 to 49 who had been exposed to COVID-19. The chain has TRBV6-5 and TRBJ1-2; TRBD1 matches 7 bases. The source material was PBMCs or T cells enriched from blood (not recorded which). The CDR3, as DNA: TGTGCCAGCAGTTCCTCGACAGGGTATTTTGACTACACCTTC. Protein product: CASSSSTGYFDYTF.